These T cell receptor beta chains were read from a single sample in a study of long-term antiretroviral therapy in people with HIV. Assay: immunoSEQ multiplex PCR; the TCRdb copy retains only in-frame clones and omits some. The sample contains tens of thousands of clones, approximately 89% of which appear only once. The material was unsorted PBMCs, obtained approximately 2.5 years after starting antiretroviral therapy. The receptors originated from a woman aged 50 to 65 with HIV. The CDR3 runs from the conserved cysteine through the conserved F or W. Fields, in order: J gene, D gene, clone size, V gene, CDR3 DNA, CDR3 protein. A D gene is named only where the DNA matches it firmly. Only some rows state a clone size, as once, few, many or a class for expanded clones.

j_call: TRBJ1-1; d_call: .; clone_size: .; v_call: TRBV6-6; cdr3_nt: TGTGCCAGCATCCCCCGAGGGGGGGACACTGAAGCTTTCTTT; cdr3_aa: CASIPRGGDTEAFF
j_call: TRBJ1-2; d_call: .; clone_size: .; v_call: TRBV19; cdr3_nt: TGTGCCAGTAACGAGGGGCTTTATGGCTACACCTTC; cdr3_aa: CASNEGLYGYTF
j_call: TRBJ2-7; d_call: .; clone_size: .; v_call: TRBV27; cdr3_nt: TGTGCCAGCAGTGCCAGGGGAGCTGGATCCTACGAGCAGTACTTC; cdr3_aa: CASSARGAGSYEQYF
j_call: TRBJ1-3; d_call: .; clone_size: .; v_call: TRBV2; cdr3_nt: TGTGCCTACAGCAGGCGGAAAACTGGAAACACCATATATTTT; cdr3_aa: CAYSRRKTGNTIYF
j_call: TRBJ2-3; d_call: .; clone_size: .; v_call: TRBV20-1; cdr3_nt: TGCAGTGCTAGGAGTGCAGATACGCAGTATTTT; cdr3_aa: CSARSADTQYF
j_call: TRBJ2-2; d_call: TRBD2; clone_size: .; v_call: TRBV5-1; cdr3_nt: TGCGCCAGCAGCTCTAGTACTAGCGGGATTGGCACCGGGGAGCTGTTTTTT; cdr3_aa: CASSSSTSGIGTGELFF
j_call: TRBJ1-4; d_call: .; clone_size: .; v_call: TRBV5-6; cdr3_nt: TGTGCCAGCAGCTTGGGGTCGGGACCGGTGGGGGAAAAACTGTTTTTT; cdr3_aa: CASSLGSGPVGEKLFF
j_call: TRBJ1-5; d_call: .; clone_size: .; v_call: TRBV28; cdr3_nt: TGTGCCAGCAGTTTACCAGGGGGCAATCAGCCCCAGCATTTT; cdr3_aa: CASSLPGGNQPQHF
j_call: TRBJ2-1; d_call: TRBD2; clone_size: .; v_call: TRBV7-6; cdr3_nt: TGTGCCAGCAGCCCCACTAGCGGGAGCTCTTACAATGAGCAGTTCTTC; cdr3_aa: CASSPTSGSSYNEQFF
j_call: TRBJ1-2; d_call: TRBD1; clone_size: .; v_call: TRBV6-5; cdr3_nt: TGTGCCAGTAGGACAGGACATGGCTACACCTTC; cdr3_aa: CASRTGHGYTF
j_call: TRBJ2-7; d_call: .; clone_size: .; v_call: TRBV28; cdr3_nt: TGTGCCAGCAGTTTATTAGGCCTCGAGAAGTACTTC; cdr3_aa: CASSLLGLEKYF
j_call: TRBJ2-1; d_call: TRBD2; clone_size: .; v_call: TRBV7-9; cdr3_nt: TGTGCCAGCAGCCCCGGGACTAGCGGGAGCCCGTCCTACAATGAGCAGTTCTTC; cdr3_aa: CASSPGTSGSPSYNEQFF
j_call: TRBJ1-1; d_call: .; clone_size: few; v_call: TRBV6-1; cdr3_nt: TGTGCCAGCGGGGCGGGCAGGTGGAACACTGAAGCTTTCTTT; cdr3_aa: CASGAGRWNTEAFF
j_call: TRBJ2-1; d_call: TRBD2; clone_size: .; v_call: TRBV6-4; cdr3_nt: TGTGCCAGCAGTGATTTAGCGGGAGACAATGAGCAGTTCTTC; cdr3_aa: CASSDLAGDNEQFF
j_call: TRBJ1-1; d_call: .; clone_size: .; v_call: TRBV5-6; cdr3_nt: TGTGCCAGCAGCCACCCGTCCGGGTCCACTGAAGCTTTCTTT; cdr3_aa: CASSHPSGSTEAFF
j_call: TRBJ1-3; d_call: .; clone_size: .; v_call: TRBV25-1; cdr3_nt: TGTGCCAGCAGTGAGGGCACCTCTGGAAACACCATATATTTT; cdr3_aa: CASSEGTSGNTIYF
j_call: TRBJ2-7; d_call: .; clone_size: .; v_call: TRBV28; cdr3_nt: TGTGCCAGCAGTTTAGGGGGCTACGAGCAGTACTTC; cdr3_aa: CASSLGGYEQYF
j_call: TRBJ1-3; d_call: TRBD1; clone_size: .; v_call: TRBV27; cdr3_nt: TGTGCCAGCAGACTGCGCGCCCAGGGGGCTTCGGGAAACACCATATATTTT; cdr3_aa: CASRLRAQGASGNTIYF
j_call: TRBJ2-3; d_call: TRBD2; clone_size: .; v_call: TRBV10-3; cdr3_nt: TGTGCCATCAAGACTAGCGGGGCGCCCTCGGATACGCAGTATTTT; cdr3_aa: CAIKTSGAPSDTQYF
j_call: TRBJ2-7; d_call: .; clone_size: .; v_call: TRBV6-1; cdr3_nt: TGTGCCAGCAGTGACTCTGTCCGGGAGCAGTACTTC; cdr3_aa: CASSDSVREQYF
j_call: TRBJ1-1; d_call: .; clone_size: .; v_call: TRBV20-1; cdr3_nt: TGCAGTGCTCTCATGAACACTGAAGCTTTCTTT; cdr3_aa: CSALMNTEAFF